The 20 T cell receptor beta chains given below trace back to one sample, sequenced in a study of glioma-infiltrating T cells after dendritic cell vaccination. Some clones are missing from TCRdb's copy, which holds only in-frame ones; the method was immunoSEQ multiplex PCR. Of 45,000 to 50,000 clones listed, less than 90% are singletons. This material consisted of blood, taken before dendritic cell vaccination. All receptors come from a human donor with glioblastoma.

The chain employs TRBV7-9 and TRBJ1-1; D gene ambiguous. Trimming took off 2 bases at V and 4 bases at J, with 5 bases between the two ends. This CDR3 has 12 residues. CDR1 is SEHNR, CDR2 FQNEAQ, per germline (reference sequence). The chain's CDR3 is CASSLTSTEAFF. The CDR3 DNA sequence: TGTGCCAGCAGCTTAACAAGCACTGAAGCTTTCTTT.

The genes are TRBV9 and TRBJ1-2, with D perhaps matching TRBD1 (6 bases). V gave up 4 bases and J gave up 7 bases, with 20 bases separating them. This CDR3 has 15 residues. Looked up from germline, CDR1 is SGDLS and CDR2 is YYNGEE. The CDR3 DNA reads TGTGCCAGCAGCCAAACTACAGGGAGTCAAGTTGGCTACACCTTC. This sequence encodes CASSQTTGSQVGYTF.

In DNA, the CDR3 is TGTGCCAGCAGTAATAGGCAGGGTAGCTCTGGGGCCAACGTCCTGACTTTC. Residues: CASSNRQGSSGANVLTF. The chain uses TRBV11-1 and TRBJ2-6; TRBD1 might be the D (5 bases). V lost 6 bases to trimming and J lost 0 bases, with 15 bases between them. The CDR3 totals 17 residues. Germline lookup yields CDR1 SGHAT and CDR2 FQDESV (reference sequence). Full variable domain (outside the CDR3, taken from reference TRBV11-1 and TRBJ2-6): EAEVAQSPRYKITEKSQAVAFWCDPISGHATLYWYRQILGQGPELLVQFQDESVVDDSQLPKDRFSAERLKGVDSTLKIQPAELGDSAMYLCASSNRQGSSGANVLTFGAGSRLTVL.

The V and J genes are TRBV27 and TRBJ2-4, with 9 bases identical to TRBD2. V gave up 8 bases and J gave up 6 bases; unmatched junction bases: 8. CDR3 size: 14 residues. The V gene's germline CDR1 is MNHEY and CDR2 SMNVEV (reference sequence). The CDR3 coding sequence is TGTGCCAGCCGGGGGACTAGCCTTTTAAACATTCAGTACTTC. It encodes CASRGTSLLNIQYF.

This chain joins TRBV4-1 and TRBJ1-5; the D gene is possibly TRBD1 (5 bases). The CDR3 runs 17 residues. V was clipped by 2 bases and J by 1 base, with 15 bases between them. Germline-derived CDR1 and CDR2 are MGHRA and YSYEKL. CDR3 region: CASSQQFVGGSNQPQHF. The CDR3 DNA follows: TGCGCCAGCAGCCAACAGTTCGTGGGGGGGAGCAATCAGCCCCAGCATTTT.

This chain's CDR3 is CASSFLGQGDSPLHF. CDR3 DNA: TGTGCCAGCAGCTTTCTGGGACAAGGGGATTCACCCCTCCACTTT. The genes are TRBV7-6 and TRBJ1-6; TRBD1 might be the D (6 bases). The CDR3 consists of 15 residues. V was cut by 3 bases and J by 8 bases, with 14 bases left in between. Germline V gene sequence: CDR1 SGHVS, CDR2 FNYEAQ.

The chain couples TRBV30 to TRBJ1-4; no clear D. In germline, CDR1 is GTSNPN, CDR2 SVGIG (reference sequence). V lost 0 bases, J lost 8 bases, and 16 bases lay in between. This CDR3 region has 15 residues. This chain's CDR3 is CAWSVFPGEREKLFF. The DNA for the CDR3 is TGTGCCTGGAGTGTATTCCCCGGGGAGCGGGAAAAACTGTTTTTT.

The chain uses TRBV18 and TRBJ1-6; the match to TRBD1 covers 7 bases. After removal of 6 bases from V and 10 bases from J, the junction contained 9 bases not matched to a gene. CDR1 is KGHSH and CDR2 is LQKENI in the germline V gene. The CDR3 covers 14 residues. CDR3 sequence reads: CASSLIRGISPLHF. In DNA, the CDR3 is TGTGCCAGCTCCCTAATCAGGGGGATCTCACCCCTCCACTTT.

The gene calls are TRBV4-3 and TRBJ2-2; possibly TRBD1 for D (6 bases). The CDR3 spans 16 residues. The germline gives CDR1 LGHNA, CDR2 YSLEER. Trimming stripped 3 bases from V and 0 bases from J, with 11 bases between. The CDR3 sequence is CASSHLGQTNTGELFF. The CDR3 nucleotides are TGCGCCAGCAGCCACCTAGGACAGACGAACACCGGGGAGCTGTTTTTT.

CDR3 residues: CASSIGQGNQPQHF. The CDR3 nucleotides are TGTGCCAGTAGTATCGGACAGGGCAATCAGCCCCAGCATTTT. The rearrangement uses TRBV19 and TRBJ1-5, with 7 positions matching TRBD1. The CDR3 is 14 residues long. Germline V gene data show CDR1 as LNHDA and CDR2 as SQIVND (reference sequence). Losses at the gene ends were 3 bases for V and 2 bases for J; bases not matched to a gene: 1. Variable domain in full (rest from reference TRBV19 and TRBJ1-5): DGGITQSPKYLFRKEGQNVTLSCEQNLNHDAMYWYRQDPGQGLRLIYYSQIVNDFQKGDIAEGYSVSREKKESFPLTVTSAQKNPTAFYLCASSIGQGNQPQHFGDGTRLSIL.

The V gene is TRBV4-1, the J gene TRBJ2-1; the D is unclear. The V end lost 6 bases, the J end lost 8 bases, and 11 bases lay between the germline ends. The CDR3 length is 12 residues. Germline loops: CDR1 MGHRA, CDR2 YSYEKL. The DNA for the CDR3 is TGCGCCAGCAGAGCCAAGATAGATGAGCAGTTCTTC. It specifies CASRAKIDEQFF.

The chain couples TRBV5-6 to TRBJ2-1, with TRBD2 matching 15 bases. The junction had 2 bases not matched to a gene; V was cut back by 2 bases and J by 8 bases. The CDR3 covers 15 residues. The germline CDR1 and CDR2 sequences are SGHDT and YYEEEE. The CDR3, as DNA: TGTGCCAGCAGCTTCGGGACTAGCGGGAGGTATGAGCAGTTCTTC. Translated, it gives CASSFGTSGRYEQFF.

The V gene is TRBV28, the J gene TRBJ2-5, with 7 bases fitting TRBD1. The J call may be mistaken, given a closer DNA end match to TRBJ2-7. The CDR3 spans 13 residues. Germline V CDR1 and CDR2: MDHEN, SYDVKM. The CDR3 nucleotides read TGTGCCAGCAGAAAGACAGGGCATGACGAGCAGTACTTC. Protein sequence: CASRKTGHDEQYF.

CDR3 DNA sequence: TGTGCCAGCAGTTTAATGGACAGGGGGACTAACTATGGCTACACCTTC. This sequence encodes CASSLMDRGTNYGYTF. The rearrangement joins TRBV28 to TRBJ1-2; 10 bases line up with TRBD1. The length of the CDR3 is 16 residues. V lost 2 bases and J lost 0; bases outside the gene matches: 3. From germline, CDR1 is MDHEN and CDR2 SYDVKM.

V and J are TRBV5-6 and TRBJ2-7; 8 bases are shared with TRBD1. The length of the CDR3 is 15 residues. V lost 4 bases, J lost 0 bases, and 6 bases stayed unmatched. CDR1 is SGHDT and CDR2 is YYEEEE in the germline V gene. CDR3 loop: CASSQSRGLSYEQYF. CDR3 nucleotides: TGTGCCAGCAGCCAGAGCAGGGGGCTCTCCTACGAGCAGTACTTC.

The V gene is TRBV9, the J gene TRBJ1-3, with TRBD1 matching over 11 bases. Germline loops: CDR1 SGDLS, CDR2 YYNGEE. V lost 0 bases and J lost 0; bases outside the gene matches: 2. The CDR3 has 17 residues. DNA for the CDR3: TGTGCCAGCAGCGTAGATGGGACAGGGGGCTCTGGAAACACCATATATTTT. It yields the protein CASSVDGTGGSGNTIYF.

The chain employs TRBV2 and TRBJ2-4; the match to TRBD1 covers 9 bases. This CDR3 is built from 15 residues. Germline CDR1 and CDR2: SNHLY and FYNNEI. Germline trimming cut 10 bases from V and 1 base from J; bases unmatched to any gene: 8. The CDR3 sequence: CATNTGGAAKNIQYF. The CDR3 region has the DNA TGTGCCACGAATACAGGGGGCGCGGCCAAAAACATTCAGTACTTC.

The J gene is TRBJ1-2, the V gene TRBV18, with D tentatively TRBD1 (5 bases). Germline assignment: CDR1 KGHSH and CDR2 LQKENI. V lost 0 bases, J lost 6 bases, and 14 bases lay in between. The CDR3 contains 15 residues. CDR3 DNA: TGTGCCAGCTCACCACCTACGGCAGGGAGGGATGGCTACACCTTC. This codes for CASSPPTAGRDGYTF.

The V and J genes are TRBV27 and TRBJ2-3; TRBD2 matches 8 bases. V dropped 8 bases and J dropped 7; count of bases not matched to a gene: 20. This CDR3 is 17 amino acids long. Per the germline V gene, CDR1 is MNHEY and CDR2 is SMNVEV (reference sequence). This CDR3 reads CASRPLLWRGESNTQYF. The CDR3 DNA is TGTGCCAGCCGCCCTCTTCTCTGGCGGGGGGAATCGAATACGCAGTATTTT.

J is TRBJ2-4 and V is TRBV27; 13 bases agree with TRBD2. The V gene's germline CDR1 is MNHEY and CDR2 SMNVEV (reference sequence). The CDR3 contains 18 residues. The V segment lost 2 bases and the J segment 2 bases; nucleotides outside the gene matches: 6. CDR3 region: CASSLTSGGAPSKNIQYF. The CDR3 DNA sequence: TGTGCCAGCAGTTTAACTAGCGGGGGGGCCCCTTCCAAAAACATTCAGTACTTC.